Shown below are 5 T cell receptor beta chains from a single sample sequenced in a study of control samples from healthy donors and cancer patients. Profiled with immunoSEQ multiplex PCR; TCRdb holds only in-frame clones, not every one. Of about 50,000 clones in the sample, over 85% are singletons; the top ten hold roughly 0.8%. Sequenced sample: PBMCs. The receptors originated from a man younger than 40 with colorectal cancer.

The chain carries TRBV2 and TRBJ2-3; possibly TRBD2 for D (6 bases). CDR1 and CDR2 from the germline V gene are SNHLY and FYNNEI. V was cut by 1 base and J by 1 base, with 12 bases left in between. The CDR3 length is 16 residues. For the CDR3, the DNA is TGTGCCAGCAGTGAAGAGGCTAGCGCGCGCACAGATACGCAGTATTTT. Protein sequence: CASSEEASARTDTQYF.

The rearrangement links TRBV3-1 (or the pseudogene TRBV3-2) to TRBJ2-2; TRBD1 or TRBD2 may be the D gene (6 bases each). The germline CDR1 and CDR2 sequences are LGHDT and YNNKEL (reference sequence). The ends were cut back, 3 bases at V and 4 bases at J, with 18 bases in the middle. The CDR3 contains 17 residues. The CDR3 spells CASSHPGLRGATGELFF. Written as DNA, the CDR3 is TGTGCCAGCAGCCATCCCGGGTTGAGGGGGGCCACCGGGGAGCTGTTTTTT.

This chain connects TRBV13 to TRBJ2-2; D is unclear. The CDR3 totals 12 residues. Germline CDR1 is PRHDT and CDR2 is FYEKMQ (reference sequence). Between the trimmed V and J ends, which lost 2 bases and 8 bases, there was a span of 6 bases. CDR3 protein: CASSLPRGELFF. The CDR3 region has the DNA TGTGCCAGCAGCTTACCCCGTGGGGAGCTGTTTTTT.

The CDR3 here is CASSIDASGEQNIQYF. For the CDR3, the DNA is TGTGCCAGTAGTATAGATGCCAGCGGGGAGCAAAACATTCAGTACTTC. The chain employs TRBV19 and TRBJ2-4, with TRBD2 matching over 7 bases. This CDR3 has 16 amino acids. The V and J ends lost 0 bases and 5 bases, in that order; junction bases with no gene match: 7. The germline gives CDR1 LNHDA, CDR2 SQIVND (reference sequence).

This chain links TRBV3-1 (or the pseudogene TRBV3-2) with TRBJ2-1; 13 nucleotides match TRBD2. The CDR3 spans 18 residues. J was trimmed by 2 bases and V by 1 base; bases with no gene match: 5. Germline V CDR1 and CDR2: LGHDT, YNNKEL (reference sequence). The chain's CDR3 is CASSQARTSGGAYNEQFF. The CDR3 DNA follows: TGTGCCAGCAGCCAAGCCCGAACTAGCGGGGGGGCCTACAATGAGCAGTTCTTC.